The rows below give T cell receptor beta chains drawn from one sample of a study of patients and donors after allogeneic stem cell transplantation. TCRdb re-called the RT-PCR reads with MiXCR, one entry per CDR3 protein. The sample holds about 410,000 distinct CDR3 sequences, roughly 17% seen once. The sequenced sample consisted of blood, either unsorted or a sorted T cell fraction (not recorded which). These receptors were obtained from a human donor who was either an allogeneic HSCT recipient or a stem cell or donor lymphocyte infusion donor (not recorded which). It is not recorded whose cells these are; they may come from a transplant donor. CDR3s include the opening cysteine and the closing phenylalanine or tryptophan. D genes are given only for firm matches. The size field is filled for only some rows; it gives once, few, many or a size class.

V	D	size	J	DNA	CDR3
TRBV20-1	.	.	TRBJ2-7	TGCAGTGCTAGAGGGTCCGAGGGGCCAAGCTCCTACGAGCAGTACTTC	CSARGSEGPSSYEQYF
TRBV7-9	TRBD1	few	TRBJ1-1	TGTGCCAGCAGCCTGGCCGGGACAGGGGGTACTGAAGCTTTCTTT	CASSLAGTGGTEAFF
TRBV11-1	.	.	TRBJ2-1	TGTGCCAGCAGCTTTACAGGTGGGGCTTACAATGAGCAGTTCTTC	CASSFTGGAYNEQFF
TRBV27	TRBD2	.	TRBJ2-1	TGTGCCAGTAAGACTAGCGCTAACCACAATGAGCAGTTCTTC	CASKTSANHNEQFF
TRBV4-2	.	many	TRBJ2-1	TGTGCCAGCAGCCTTGACCCGGAGGGGAATGAGCAGTTCTTC	CASSLDPEGNEQFF
TRBV5-1	.	.	TRBJ1-4	TGCGCCAGCAGCCCTAGATGGGGGCCGGCTGAAAAACTGTTTTTT	CASSPRWGPAEKLFF
TRBV4-1	TRBD2	.	TRBJ2-1	TGCGCCAGCAGCCAAGTTAGCGGGGGGACGGGTGAGCAGTTCTTC	CASSQVSGGTGEQFF
TRBV24-1	TRBD1	many	TRBJ2-2	TGTGCCACCAGTGATGCGACAGGGTCCGGGGAGCTGTTTTTT	CATSDATGSGELFF
TRBV5-6	.	.	TRBJ2-5	TGTGCCAGCAGCTTGGGACTTTCCCCGACAGAGACCCAGTACTTC	CASSLGLSPTETQYF
TRBV5-5	.	.	TRBJ2-3	TGTGCCAGCAGCTTGCTCACTATCACAGATACGCAGTATTTT	CASSLLTITDTQYF
TRBV11-1	.	.	TRBJ2-2	TGTGCCAGCAGCTTCACCGGGACGGAGCTGTTTTTT	CASSFTGTELFF
TRBV6-5	.	.	TRBJ1-1	TGTGCCAGCAGTTCCGGGCGACCCGGGGGGGCTTTCTTT	CASSSGRPGGAFF
TRBV11-2	.	.	TRBJ2-6	TGTGCCAGCAGCTTGAAAAGAACGGGACGGGCCCTTTCATCTGGGGCCAACGTCCTGACTTTC	CASSLKRTGRALSSGANVLTF
TRBV6-2/TRBV6-3	TRBD1	.	TRBJ1-1	TGTGCCAGCACCTACAGGGGCTTTTCCCCCACTGAAGCTTTCTTT	CASTYRGFSPTEAFF
TRBV30	.	.	TRBJ1-1	TGTGCCTGGAGTGTACTCGCTGAAGCTTTCTTT	CAWSVLAEAFF
TRBV10-3	.	.	TRBJ1-5	TGTGCCATCAGTGATGGCCTCGGGCCCCAGCATTTT	CAISDGLGPQHF
TRBV9	.	few	TRBJ2-1	TGTGCCAGCAGCGTAGGGGCTTACCTAAATAACAATGAGCAGTTCTTC	CASSVGAYLNNNEQFF
TRBV18	.	.	TRBJ2-5	TGTGCCAGCTCACCGCTCGGGTCCGGACAGCAAGAGACCCAGTACTTC	CASSPLGSGQQETQYF
TRBV5-1	.	.	TRBJ2-2	TGTGCCAGCAGCTTAGCCGTCGGGTCTGGGGAGCTGTTTTTT	CASSLAVGSGELFF
TRBV5-1	.	many	TRBJ1-1	TGCGCCAGCAGCCCCCTTAGGGGAATGAACACTGAAGCTTTCTTT	CASSPLRGMNTEAFF